This is a list of T cell receptor beta chains from one sample in a study of CXCR3-negative and CXCR3-positive naive CD8 T cells. TCRdb reprocessed the 5' RACE reads, keeping one entry per CDR3 protein, no DNA. The sample spans over 100,000 distinct CDR3 sequences; the ten largest clones claim roughly 0.39%. Sequencing was done on a sample of naive CXCR3+ CD8+ T cells from blood. The source is a human donor in good health. Some clones in this sample may be carry-over from other donors' samples. Each CDR3 is given with its conserved first and last residue.

TRBJ2-7,TRBV6-2/TRBV6-3,CASSPTGLDEQYF
TRBJ1-1,TRBV7-9,CASSLASTEAFF
TRBJ1-3,TRBV29-1,CSVERQAVGSGNTIYF
TRBJ2-1,TRBV19,CASSSPGQGYDEQFF
TRBJ2-4,TRBV6-1,CASSEDTSMVNTQYF
TRBJ2-6,TRBV14,CASSQGTLFSGANVLTF
TRBJ2-1,TRBV15,CATSGGSGEQFF
TRBJ1-2,TRBV28,CASSSERSAYASYGNNGYTF
TRBJ2-7,TRBV20-1,CSARDRIGLSPSYEQYF
TRBJ1-4,TRBV27,CASSPITSGTGDEKLFF
TRBJ2-1,TRBV5-8,CASSLAVMSSYNEQFF
TRBJ1-5,TRBV28,CASNSDRGNNQPQHF
TRBJ1-2,TRBV20-1,CSARDPDRPYYGYTF
TRBJ2-1,TRBV10-3,CAISERGGMYNEQFF
TRBJ2-3,TRBV13,CASSRPSTDTQYF
TRBJ2-4,TRBV27,CASEAKNIQYF
TRBJ1-1,TRBV29-1,CSALGGVGTEAFF
TRBJ2-7,TRBV20-1,CSAMGGSQRDSSSYEQYF
TRBJ2-1,TRBV6-5,CASSYSPGGSYNEQFF
TRBJ2-3,TRBV2,CASRELAPDTQYF
TRBJ1-1,TRBV20-1,CSARGTGLGTEAFF
TRBJ1-5,TRBV28,CASSETENNQPQHF
TRBJ2-7,TRBV14,CASSQAWREQYF
TRBJ1-1,TRBV7-6,CASSPAADRVPEAFF
TRBJ1-1,TRBV18,CASSPPPGWNTEAFF
TRBJ1-1,TRBV15,CATSRDMRGTEAFF
TRBJ2-2,TRBV9,CASSKGGSNTGELFF
TRBJ2-7,TRBV29-1,CSVAGAGSFLGEQYF
TRBJ1-2,TRBV5-1,CASSLGTGLEGYTF
TRBJ1-2,TRBV4-1,CASSQTGDGYTF
TRBJ2-2,TRBV29-1,CSVEYTGELFF
TRBJ2-7,TRBV20-1,CSAATGFGYEQYF
TRBJ2-1,TRBV7-9,CASSFGESSYNEQFF
TRBJ2-3,TRBV20-1,CSARPEDTQYF
TRBJ1-1,TRBV7-6,CASSYLTGATEAFF
TRBJ1-1,TRBV4-1,CASSQSRNTEAFF
TRBJ2-3,TRBV20-1,CSARERDTHTQYF
TRBJ2-3,TRBV12-3/TRBV12-4,CASSGPATDTQYF
TRBJ1-5,TRBV12-3/TRBV12-4,CASSLTLGQPQHF
TRBJ2-1,TRBV4-2,CASSQGDGGPEQFF
TRBJ2-2,TRBV9,CASSVWDRANTGELFF
TRBJ1-2,TRBV4-2,CASSQTGADGYTF
TRBJ2-3,TRBV20-1,CSVTPGAGEADTQYF
TRBJ2-1,TRBV2,CASSILAGGPYNEQFF
TRBJ1-3,TRBV5-1,CASSLGTGNTIYF
TRBJ2-7,TRBV27,CASKSLDREGPGDRSYEQYF
TRBJ2-7,TRBV15,CATSRDRETGSYEQYF
TRBJ1-5,TRBV28,CASSLFRGVGNQPQHF
TRBJ2-2,TRBV29-1,CSVEEPHRGRVTGELFF
TRBJ2-5,TRBV19,CASTPVWQGETQYF
TRBJ2-7,TRBV29-1,CSAEAGQGNEQYF
TRBJ2-7,TRBV5-6,CASSKRGPRSHEQYF
TRBJ2-1,TRBV5-4,CASSFTTGGFNEQFF
TRBJ2-3,TRBV29-1,CSVFTQDRTGTDTQYF
TRBJ2-1,TRBV6-5,CASSPGLAEYNEQFF